Listed below are T cell receptor beta chains from one sample, sequenced in a study of Ad26.COV2.S vaccination and SARS-CoV-2 variants. TCRdb keeps only in-frame clones here, not all; method: immunoSEQ multiplex PCR. Here the sample spans about 440,000 clones, 80% to 95% being singletons. This sample comprised peripheral blood, obtained in a trial of Ad26.COV2.S vaccine versus placebo. The receptors derive from a person between 18 and 65 years old who received the Ad26.COV2.S COVID-19 vaccine or a placebo. CDR3s include the opening cysteine and the closing phenylalanine or tryptophan.

TRBV5-1 | CASSSPHEQFF
TRBV6-5 | CASSRVQGNTGELFF
TRBV10-3 | CAITGTGLGSGANVLTF
TRBV28 | CASSTPGLAGDLSSYEQYF
TRBV19 | CASSMGDLYEQYF
TRBV28 | CASSPGLVIEQYF
TRBV4-3 | CASSQDRGHGYTF
TRBV29-1 | CSAMDGYEQYF
TRBV7-2 | CASTSPTRDRAYEQYF
TRBV5-1 | CASAGIGSTDTQYF
TRBV7-9 | CASSRGAAVPYQETQYF